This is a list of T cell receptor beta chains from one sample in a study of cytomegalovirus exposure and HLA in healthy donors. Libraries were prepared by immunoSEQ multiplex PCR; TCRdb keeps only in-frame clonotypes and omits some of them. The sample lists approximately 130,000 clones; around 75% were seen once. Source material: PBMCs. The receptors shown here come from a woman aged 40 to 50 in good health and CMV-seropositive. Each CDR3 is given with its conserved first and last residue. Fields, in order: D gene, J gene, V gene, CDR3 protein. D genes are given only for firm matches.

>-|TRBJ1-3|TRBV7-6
CASSLTPYRNTIYF
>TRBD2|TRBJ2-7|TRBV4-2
CASSQRADTEAGGRHEQYF
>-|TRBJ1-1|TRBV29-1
CSGELGTEAFF
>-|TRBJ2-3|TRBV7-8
CASSLAPRGSTDTQYF
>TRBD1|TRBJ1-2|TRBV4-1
CASSPGTARGYTF
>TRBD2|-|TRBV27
CASSATLAGGSYEQYF
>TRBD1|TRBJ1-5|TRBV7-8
CASTAMTGSNQPQHF
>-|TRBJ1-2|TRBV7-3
CASSLNPQGGYGYTF
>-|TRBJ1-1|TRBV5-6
CASSLEQIRMNTEAFF
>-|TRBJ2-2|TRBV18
CASSPSVNTGELFF
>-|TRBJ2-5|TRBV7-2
CASTLAGGRSETQYF
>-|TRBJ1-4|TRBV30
CAWSRAGLGEKLFF
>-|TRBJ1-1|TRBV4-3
CASSQNQENTEAFF
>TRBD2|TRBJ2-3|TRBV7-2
CASSFRASGGSTDTQYF
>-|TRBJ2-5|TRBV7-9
CASSPLETQYF